A single sample is the source of the 9 T cell receptor beta chains below, sequenced in a study of tumor-infiltrating lymphocytes in primary liver carcinoma. Using a constant-region primer together with ProtoScript II reverse transcriptase, TCR beta cDNA was made from 450 to 600 ng of total RNA. Sequencing libraries for TCR beta derived from three nested multiplex PCR rounds that used slightly modified ARM-PCR. Use of TRBV1-TRBV30 forward primers with a C-beta reverse primer characterized the first two PCR rounds, which lasted 10 cycles each. TCRdb reprocessed the multiplex PCR reads via MiXCR and lists one record per CDR3 protein. The sample has 80,000 to 100,000 distinct CDR3 sequences; about 70% are singletons. For each extraction, RNA and DNA were obtained together from approximately 20-30 mg of unsorted bulk tissue. The source material was tumor-adjacent normal liver tissue. These TCRs come from a man in his forties with primary liver carcinoma and hepatitis B virus infection.

About this clonotype: The junction departs from the called germline gene at one end, perhaps through a read error. The V call is TRBV4-1, the J call TRBJ2-1; D uncertain. Per the germline V gene, CDR1 is MGHRA and CDR2 is YSYEKL. This CDR3 comprises 12 residues. The CDR3 nucleotides are TGCGCTAGCAGCCGAGAGAGGAATGAGCAGTTCTTC. Translating it yields CASSRERNEQFF.

The genes are TRBV4-1 and TRBJ2-7; perhaps TRBD2 as D (5 bases). V lost 5 bases to trimming and J lost 7 bases, with 24 bases between them. The CDR3 totals 16 residues. Germline V CDR1 and CDR2: MGHRA, YSYEKL. As DNA, the CDR3 is TGCGCCAGCAGCGCCTCTAGTGTGACCGGCTCGGGGGAGCAGTACTTC. Encoded protein: CASSASSVTGSGEQYF.

This clonotype was counted many times. The chain carries TRBV4-1 and TRBJ2-1, with 10 nucleotides matching TRBD2. Trimming cost V 5 bases and J 10 bases; bases outside gene matches: 14. CDR3 length: 16 amino acids. CDR1 and CDR2 from the germline V gene are MGHRA and YSYEKL. CDR3 DNA sequence: TGCGCCAGCAGCGGCCGACTAGCGGGCAGGGTGGGGGAGCAGTTCTTC. This sequence encodes CASSGRLAGRVGEQFF.

This clonotype has a single count. A much more abundant neighbour one base away suggests this may be a read error. This chain joins TRBV6-1 and TRBJ2-3, with D perhaps matching TRBD2 (6 bases). The CDR3 covers 15 residues. Germline CDR1 MNHNS, CDR2 SASEGT. CDR3 sequence (DNA): TGTACCAGCGGTTCGGGGGAGTTTAATGTAGATACGCAGTATTTT. This codes for CTSGSGEFNVDTQYF.

Of note for this clonotype: A single base separates this from a much larger clone, so it may be a read error. The J gene is TRBJ1-2, the V gene TRBV6-1, with a weak D call TRBD1 (5 bases). CDR1 is MNHNS and CDR2 is SASEGT in the germline V gene. V lost 7 bases to trimming and J lost 7 bases, with 16 bases between them. This CDR3 is built from 13 residues. CDR3 nucleotides: TGTGCCAGCAACTCCTTGACAGCTGGTGGCTACACCTTC. Its translation: CASNSLTAGGYTF.

This rearrangement joins TRBV6-5 to TRBJ1-2, with D possibly TRBD1 on 6 matching bases. Germline V gene sequence: CDR1 MNHEY, CDR2 SVGAGI. This CDR3 is 14 amino acids long. V lost 5 bases and J lost 0, with 10 bases in between. The CDR3 spells CASSPQGTNYGYTF. The CDR3 DNA follows: TGTGCCAGCAGTCCTCAGGGGACTAACTATGGCTACACCTTC.

The chain is built from TRBV12-5 and TRBJ2-1; D is possibly TRBD1 (5 bases). This CDR3 contains 12 residues. Germline CDR1 is LGHNT and CDR2 is FRNRAP. The V and J ends lost 2 bases and 12 bases respectively, with 11 bases between them. CDR3 sequence reads: CASGLTARGQFF. DNA of the CDR3: TGTGCTAGTGGTTTGACGGCTAGGGGGCAGTTCTTC.

V usage is TRBV11-2 and J usage is TRBJ2-7, with D hard to call. Trimming stripped 3 bases from V and 7 bases from J, with 19 bases between. The CDR3 is 15 residues long. Germline V gene sequence: CDR1 SGHAT, CDR2 FQNNGV. As DNA, the CDR3 is TGTGCCAGCAGCTTGGTACCTTTGTTTCAGGATGAGCAGTACTTC. Protein: CASSLVPLFQDEQYF.

As concerns this clonotype: Being one base from a much bigger clone, this may be a read error. CDR3 loop: CCVAETSRGELFF. As DNA, the CDR3 is TGCTGCGTGGCAGAGACTAGTAGGGGGGAGCTGTTTTTT. The V and J genes are TRBV29-1 and TRBJ2-2; tentatively, D is TRBD2 (6 bases). Germline V gives CDR1 SQVTM, CDR2 ANQGSEA. There are 13 residues in the CDR3.